The source of this T cell receptor beta chain is a study of blood T cells in healthy people across ages. Study-wide results and limits: TCR beta diversity per million T cells fell roughly linearly with age.

For the second PCR, which ran for 7 to 11 cycles, a sample-barcoded 5' primer and a J-beta primer mix were used. TCRdb recomputed calls from the 5' RACE reads with MiXCR, one row per CDR3 protein. In the table there are about 970,000 distinct CDR3 sequences, 45% to 60% of which are singletons. The table lists this clonotype with a few counts. Its cognate antigen is unknown. Total RNA, at least 5.5 micrograms per sample, came from PBMCs. This TCR derives from a woman aged 55-70 years in good health. Sequenced sample: blood.

As DNA, the CDR3 is TGCAGTGCTACGCAAGGAGGGGAATTGGAGACCCAGTACTTC. Translation: CSATQGGELETQYF. V and J are TRBV20-1 and TRBJ2-5, with D possibly TRBD2 on 6 matching bases. Germline V gene data show CDR1 as DFQATT and CDR2 as SNEGSKA (reference sequence). With 4 bases removed from V and 5 bases from J, the gap between germline ends came to 17 bases. The CDR3 totals 14 residues.